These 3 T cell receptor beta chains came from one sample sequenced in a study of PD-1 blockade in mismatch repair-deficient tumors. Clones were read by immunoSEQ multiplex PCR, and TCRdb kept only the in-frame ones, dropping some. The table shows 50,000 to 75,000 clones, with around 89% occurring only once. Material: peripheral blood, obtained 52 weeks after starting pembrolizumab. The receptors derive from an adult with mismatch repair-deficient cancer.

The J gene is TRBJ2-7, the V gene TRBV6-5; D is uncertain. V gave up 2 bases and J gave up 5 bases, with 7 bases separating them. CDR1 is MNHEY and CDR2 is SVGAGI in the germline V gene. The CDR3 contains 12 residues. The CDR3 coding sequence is TGTGCCAGCAGTTACGTGGGTCACGAGCAGTACTTC. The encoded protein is CASSYVGHEQYF.

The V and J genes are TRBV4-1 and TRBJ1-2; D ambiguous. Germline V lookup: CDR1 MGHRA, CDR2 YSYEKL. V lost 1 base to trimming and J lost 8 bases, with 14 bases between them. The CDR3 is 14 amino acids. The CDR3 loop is CASSQAFLAGGYTF. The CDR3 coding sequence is TGCGCCAGCAGCCAAGCTTTCTTGGCCGGAGGCTACACCTTC.

In DNA, the CDR3 is TGTGCCAGCAGCTCGGACAGGGTAAACACAGATACGCAGTATTTT. Translated: CASSSDRVNTDTQYF. The V gene is TRBV28, the J gene TRBJ2-3; TRBD1 aligns across 8 bases. Germline CDR1 reads MDHEN; CDR2 reads SYDVKM. The trim removed 6 bases at V and 2 bases at J, leaving 7 bases unmatched. The CDR3 is 15 amino acids.